These T cell receptor beta chains were read from a single sample in a study of T cell changes during pregnancy in multiple sclerosis. The data were produced by immunoSEQ multiplex PCR, yet TCRdb's version contains in-frame clones alone and is incomplete. There are about 36,000 clones in the sample; about 92% occur only once, and about 0.45% lies in the top ten. Sequencing used CD4+ T cells from peripheral blood mononuclear cells, obtained in the third trimester of pregnancy. These receptor sequences come from a female donor in good health, enrolled as a control in a pregnancy study. Both conserved end residues are part of each CDR3. Fields, in order: D gene, clone size, V gene, J gene, CDR3 DNA, CDR3 protein. A D gene is named only where the DNA matches it firmly. Expanded clones are given a class, and other clones once, few, many or no size at all.

>-|once|TRBV10-1|TRBJ2-5
TGCGCCAGCAAGAAGGACACGGTGGAGGAGACCCAGTACTTC
CASKKDTVEETQYF
>-|-|TRBV5-4|TRBJ1-2
TGTGCCAGCAGCTTGATCGGAGCCAGGGTTGGCTACACCTTC
CASSLIGARVGYTF
>-|-|TRBV18|TRBJ2-7
TGTGCCAGCTCACGGGAGGGACAGGTCTACGAGCAGTACTTC
CASSREGQVYEQYF
>-|-|TRBV7-2|TRBJ1-1
TGTGCCAGCAGCCTCCAGGGTTTCAACACTGAAGCTTTCTTT
CASSLQGFNTEAFF
>-|-|TRBV6-1|TRBJ1-5
TGTGCCAGCAGTGAATGGACCCAAGGGGATCAGCCCCAGCATTTT
CASSEWTQGDQPQHF
>-|-|TRBV7-2|TRBJ1-4
TGTGCCAGCAGCTCACAAAATGAAAAACTGTTTTTT
CASSSQNEKLFF
>TRBD2|-|TRBV11-3|TRBJ2-5
TGTGCCAGCAGCCTAGTGCACGGGGGGGAGGAGACCCAGTACTTC
CASSLVHGGEETQYF
>-|-|TRBV7-2|TRBJ1-3
TGTGCCAGCAGCTTAGTAAACGTAGGGAGTGGAAACACCATATATTTT
CASSLVNVGSGNTIYF
>TRBD1|-|TRBV7-9|TRBJ1-6
TGTGCCAGCAGGGGCCGGGACAGGTTTTCACCCCTCCACTTT
CASRGRDRFSPLHF
>-|-|TRBV7-9|TRBJ2-5
TGTGCCAGCAGCTTAGCGGGGGGAAACCAAGGGACCCAGTACTTC
CASSLAGGNQGTQYF
>TRBD2|once|TRBV15|TRBJ2-5
TGTGCCACCAGCGAGGGGGGGCTAGCGGGGGGAAGTCTCGAGACCCAGTACTTC
CATSEGGLAGGSLETQYF
>TRBD2|-|TRBV7-9|TRBJ2-5
TGTGCCAGCAGACCAAGCGGGGCCCAAGAGACCCAGTACTTC
CASRPSGAQETQYF
>TRBD1|-|TRBV19|TRBJ1-5
TGTGCCAGTAGTATCTCCGACAGGGGTGTTGGCAATCAGCCCCAGCATTTT
CASSISDRGVGNQPQHF
>-|-|TRBV4-2|TRBJ1-4
TGTGCCAGCAGCCAAGGTCGTGCGGATACCCCAGAACTGTTTTTT
CASSQGRADTPELFF
>-|-|TRBV2|TRBJ1-6
TGTGCCAGCATATTAGAACCCGTCAATTCACCCCTCCACTTT
CASILEPVNSPLHF
>-|-|TRBV5-1|TRBJ2-5
TGCGCCAGCAGCTTGACAGGGTCAGAGACCCAGTACTTC
CASSLTGSETQYF
>TRBD1|-|TRBV5-1|TRBJ1-2
TGCGCCAGCAGCTTGGAGTGGGGACAGGGGGATGGCTACACCTTC
CASSLEWGQGDGYTF
>TRBD1|few|TRBV4-1|TRBJ1-5
TGCGCCAGCAGCCATGGGGACAGGGATGGCCAGCCCCAGCATTTT
CASSHGDRDGQPQHF
>-|once|TRBV4-3|TRBJ2-7
TGCGCCAGCAGCCAAGAGGGGGACACGATTTACGAGCAGTACTTC
CASSQEGDTIYEQYF
>TRBD1|once|TRBV29-1|TRBJ2-1
TGCAGCGTTGAAGATGGCAAGGGGGCCGACAATGAGCAGTTCTTC
CSVEDGKGADNEQFF
>-|-|TRBV4-3|TRBJ1-6
TGCGCCAGCAGCCCAGAGGGCTACTCCTATAATTCACCCCTCCACTTT
CASSPEGYSYNSPLHF
>TRBD1|-|TRBV28|TRBJ1-6
TGTGCCAGCAGTAGGAGGACAGGGGAAAGGACACCCCTCCACTTT
CASSRRTGERTPLHF
>-|once|TRBV6-1|TRBJ1-2
TGTGCCAGCAGTGAAGCAACCCGGGACAACAGATTC
CASSEATRDNRF
>-|-|TRBV7-8|TRBJ1-5
TGTGCCAGCAGCTTAGCCTCCAGCAATCAGCCCCAGCATTTT
CASSLASSNQPQHF
>TRBD2|-|TRBV28|TRBJ2-3
TGTGCCAGCGGTGTACTAGCGGGGGATGATACGCAGTATTTT
CASGVLAGDDTQYF
>-|-|TRBV7-9|TRBJ2-7
TGTGCCAGCAGCATAGAGTCCCAGGGGTACGAGCAGTACTTC
CASSIESQGYEQYF
>-|-|TRBV6-1|TRBJ2-6
TGTGCCAGCAGTGGGGGGCGGTCTGGGGCCAACGTCCTGACTTTC
CASSGGRSGANVLTF
>TRBD2|-|TRBV6-1|TRBJ2-6
TGTGCCAGCAGTGAACGGACCGGGAGGTCCAACGTCCTGACTTTC
CASSERTGRSNVLTF
>TRBD1|-|TRBV7-2|TRBJ2-2
TGTGCCAGCAGTCAGGGGGCGAACACCGGGGAGCTGTTTTTT
CASSQGANTGELFF
>-|-|TRBV27|TRBJ1-1
TGTGCCAGCAGTTTACAAGTGCGGAACACTGAAGCTTTCTTT
CASSLQVRNTEAFF
>TRBD1|-|TRBV6-1|TRBJ1-3
TGTGCCAGCAGTGAGGGGACAGGAACTGGAAACACCATATATTTT
CASSEGTGTGNTIYF
>-|-|TRBV28|TRBJ1-1
TGTGCCAGCAGTTTGGACACTTACAGGATCGAAGCTTTCTTT
CASSLDTYRIEAFF
>-|-|TRBV9|TRBJ2-2
TGTGCCAGCAGCGTAGGAGGGACACTCAACACCGGGGAGCTGTTTTTT
CASSVGGTLNTGELFF
>-|-|TRBV19|TRBJ1-4
TGTGCCAGTAGTATAGCTCAGGGGACAACTAATGAAAAACTGTTTTTT
CASSIAQGTTNEKLFF
>TRBD1|-|TRBV29-1|TRBJ1-2
TGCAGCGTTGACCCGGACAGGGGCGATGGCTACACCTTC
CSVDPDRGDGYTF
>-|-|TRBV6-5|TRBJ1-3
TGTGCCAGCAGTTCTCAAAGAAGGAGCTCTGGAAACACCATATATTTT
CASSSQRRSSGNTIYF
>-|-|TRBV2|TRBJ1-1
TGTGCCAGCAAATGGGGGGACACTGAAGCTTTCTTT
CASKWGDTEAFF
>TRBD2|-|TRBV19|TRBJ2-1
TGTGCCACCTCGACGTGGCGGGAGAATGAGCAGTTCTTC
CATSTWRENEQFF
>-|-|TRBV2|TRBJ1-1
TGTGCCAGCAGCCCAAACATCCTGAACACTGAAGCTTTCTTT
CASSPNILNTEAFF
>-|few|TRBV4-3|TRBJ2-1
TGCGCCAGCAGCCAAGAACACAGCTCCTACAATGAGCAGTTCTTC
CASSQEHSSYNEQFF
>-|-|TRBV5-1|TRBJ1-3
TGCGCCAGCAGCCTAGCCCCTATTTCCTCTGGAAACACCATATATTTT
CASSLAPISSGNTIYF
>-|-|TRBV19|TRBJ1-6
TGTGCCAGTGGCGGTTTTAACCGGAATTCACCCCTCCACTTT
CASGGFNRNSPLHF
>-|-|TRBV9|TRBJ1-3
TGTGCCAGCAGCCCCCGCGGCTCTGGAAACACCATATATTTT
CASSPRGSGNTIYF
>TRBD2|-|TRBV2|TRBJ2-3
TGTGCCGGGGGTGGGACTAGCGGGACAGATACGCAGTATTTT
CAGGGTSGTDTQYF
>-|-|TRBV18|TRBJ1-5
TGTGCCAGCTCCTCTTCAGTCGGAGTCGATCAGCCCCAGCATTTT
CASSSSVGVDQPQHF
>TRBD1|-|TRBV7-2|TRBJ1-1
TGTGCCAGCAGCTCAGAGACAGGGAGGAACACTGAAGCTTTCTTT
CASSSETGRNTEAFF
>TRBD1|-|TRBV10-2|TRBJ2-5
TGCGCCAGCAGTGAGTTCAAGACAGGGATGGAAGAGACCCAGTACTTC
CASSEFKTGMEETQYF
>-|-|TRBV18|TRBJ1-2
TGTGCCAGCTCGGAGAGCACGGGGTTGGGCTATGGCTACACCTTC
CASSESTGLGYGYTF
>TRBD1|-|TRBV28|TRBJ1-1
TGTGCCAGCAGTTGGGACAGGTTTGGCATGAACACTGAAGCTTTCTTT
CASSWDRFGMNTEAFF